These 15 T cell receptor beta chains were all obtained from the same sample, sequenced in a study of T cell responses to AZD1222 COVID-19 vaccine. Method: immunoSEQ multiplex PCR; TCRdb's copy keeps in-frame clones and lacks some. The sample lists about 130,000 clones, 92% occurring once. Material: peripheral blood, obtained on day 0 of AZD1222 vaccination. These receptors originate from an adult in good health.

This rearrangement joins TRBV3-1 (or the pseudogene TRBV3-2) to TRBJ2-6, with 13 bases aligning to TRBD2. From germline, CDR1 is LGHDT and CDR2 YNNKEL (reference sequence). V was pared by 3 bases and J by 0 bases, with 8 bases of the junction left unmatched. The CDR3 sequence is 20 residues long. DNA of the CDR3: TGTGCCAGCAGCCATGGGACTAGCGGGGACTCAAGCTCTGGGGCCAACGTCCTGACTTTC. Encoded protein: CASSHGTSGDSSSGANVLTF.

The V call is TRBV4-1, the J call TRBJ2-7, with TRBD2 matching 11 bases. Germline-derived CDR1 and CDR2 are MGHRA and YSYEKL. This CDR3 comprises 20 residues. Trimming removed 5 bases from V and 0 bases from J; junction bases left unmatched: 18. The CDR3 DNA reads TGCGCCAGCAGCTTCAAGATGAGACTAGCGGGGCCTATAACCTCCTACGAGCAGTACTTC. Translated: CASSFKMRLAGPITSYEQYF.

This rearrangement joins TRBV6-5 to TRBJ2-3; D perhaps matches TRBD2 (6 bases). This CDR3 is 14 amino acids long. V lost 0 bases and J 5 bases, leaving 9 bases between the germline ends. Germline V gene sequence: CDR1 MNHEY, CDR2 SVGAGI. The DNA for the CDR3 is TGTGCCAGCAGTTACTCGAGGAGGGGAGATACGCAGTATTTT. This codes for CASSYSRRGDTQYF.

The chain couples TRBV7-2 to TRBJ1-1; D perhaps matches TRBD1 (5 bases). This CDR3 is built from 14 residues. Looked up from germline, CDR1 is SGHTA and CDR2 is FQGNSA. The V gene lost 4 bases and the J gene lost 3 bases, with 12 bases spanning the gap. This CDR3 is CASSSSWGDTEAFF. In DNA form, the CDR3 reads TGTGCCAGCAGCTCTTCATGGGGGGACACTGAAGCTTTCTTT.

By share, this clone counts as medium-sized. The J gene is TRBJ2-1, the V gene TRBV6-5, with a weak D call TRBD1 (5 bases). From germline, CDR1 is MNHEY and CDR2 SVGAGI. Trimming pared 0 bases from V and 7 bases from J, leaving 10 bases between. The CDR3 spans 14 residues. The CDR3 here is CASSYSAGKNEQFF. CDR3 sequence (DNA): TGTGCCAGCAGTTACTCTGCAGGGAAGAATGAGCAGTTCTTC.

The rearrangement links TRBV7-2 to TRBJ2-3; maybe TRBD2 (5 bases). Trimming removed 5 bases at V and 2 bases at J, with 14 bases between. Germline assignment: CDR1 SGHTA and CDR2 FQGNSA. The CDR3 totals 15 residues. The CDR3 nucleotides are TGTGCCAGCAGCGTCGACTACGAATCCACAGATACGCAGTATTTT. This gives the protein CASSVDYESTDTQYF.

The V gene is TRBV28, the J gene TRBJ2-7, with no clear D. V was cut by 3 bases and J by 1 base, with 13 bases left in between. This CDR3 has 15 amino acids. The germline CDR1 and CDR2 sequences are MDHEN and SYDVKM. CDR3 bases: TGTGCCAGCAGTTTGCCCCTCACAGAGTCCTACGAGCAGTACTTC. This codes for CASSLPLTESYEQYF.

The chain employs TRBV6-6 and TRBJ2-5; 7 positions match TRBD2. The CDR3 is made up of 14 amino acids. CDR1 and CDR2 (germline): MNHNY, SVGAGI (reference sequence). Losses at the gene ends were 4 bases for V and 3 bases for J; bases not matched to a gene: 5. CDR3 in amino acids: CASSWTSGEETQYF. In nucleotides, the CDR3 is TGTGCCAGCAGTTGGACAAGCGGGGAAGAGACCCAGTACTTC.

The rearrangement uses TRBV21-1 and TRBJ1-2; the table names TRBD1, a call not compared with the DNA. TRBV21-1 is a known pseudogene. This CDR3 has 14 residues. The DNA of the CDR3 is TGTGCCAGCAGCAAAGGTACAGGGATGAATGGCTACACCTTC. It translates to CASSKGTGMNGYTF.

The CDR3 spells CASSLSETGGEGSYEQYF. Written as DNA, the CDR3 is TGTGCCAGCAGCCTGTCCGAGACAGGGGGCGAGGGGTCCTACGAGCAGTACTTC. The gene calls are TRBV5-8 and TRBJ2-7; the match to TRBD1 covers 10 bases. CDR1 is SGHTS and CDR2 is YDEGEE in the germline V gene. This CDR3 comprises 18 residues. Trimming at V came to 4 bases and at J to 1 base, leaving 14 bases not matched to a gene.

This clone turned up a few times. The genes are TRBV14 and TRBJ2-5, with D possibly TRBD1 on 5 matching bases. V was trimmed by 0 bases and J by 3 bases, leaving 11 bases between them. The CDR3 runs 15 residues. Germline V lookup: CDR1 SGHDN, CDR2 FVKESK. This CDR3 reads CASSQDRVRKETQYF. CDR3 DNA sequence: TGTGCCAGCAGCCAAGACAGGGTGAGGAAAGAGACCCAGTACTTC.

The chain carries TRBV6-6 and TRBJ1-2; no firm D call. V lost 2 bases, J lost 0 bases, and 7 bases lay in between. The CDR3 covers 14 residues. Germline CDR1 is MNHNY and CDR2 is SVGAGI (reference sequence). The CDR3 protein is CASSYGIPNYGYTF. The CDR3 DNA reads TGTGCCAGCAGTTACGGGATACCTAACTATGGCTACACCTTC.

The rearrangement uses TRBV2 and TRBJ1-6, with D unresolved. Germline loops: CDR1 SNHLY, CDR2 FYNNEI. The CDR3 consists of 13 residues. The V end was cut by 6 bases, the J end by 7 bases, with 10 bases between. CDR3 loop: CASRGLVNSPLHF. As DNA, the CDR3 is TGTGCCAGCAGAGGTCTAGTCAATTCACCCCTCCACTTT.

This sequence joins TRBV5-1 and TRBJ1-1; 9 bases agree with TRBD1. Per the germline V gene, CDR1 is SGHRS and CDR2 is YFSETQ. This CDR3 is 12 amino acids long. The ends lost 3 bases at V and 7 bases at J; junction bases unmatched: 1. The CDR3 sequence is CASSWTGDEAFF. The DNA of the CDR3 is TGCGCCAGCAGCTGGACAGGGGATGAAGCTTTCTTT.

This clone came up once. This sequence joins TRBV18 and TRBJ2-7; 9 nucleotides line up with TRBD2. J was trimmed by 6 bases and V by 5 bases; bases with no gene match: 14. The germline V gene encodes CDR1 KGHSH and CDR2 LQKENI. This CDR3 contains 16 residues. CDR3 nucleotides: TGTGCCAGCTCATCACTCCGAGCGGGGGGAGGTGGCGAGCAGTACTTC. Its translation is CASSSLRAGGGGEQYF.